Listed here are 16 T cell receptor beta chains from one sample, sequenced in a study of cytomegalovirus exposure and HLA in healthy donors. PCR employed 60 Vbeta and 13 Jbeta primers. Sequencing used immunoSEQ multiplex PCR; TCRdb keeps in-frame clones, though not all of them. The profile shows 95,000 to 150,000 clones, over 80% of them singletons. Specimen: PBMCs. These receptors were collected from a man between 18 and 35 years old in good health and CMV-seropositive.

This sequence joins TRBV5-4 and TRBJ2-2; 10 bases are shared with TRBD1. The CDR3 contains 17 residues. J was trimmed by 5 bases and V by 2 bases; bases with no gene match: 9. Germline V gene data show CDR1 as SGHNT and CDR2 as YYREEE (reference sequence). CDR3 loop: CASSFPGQGQVTGELFF. CDR3 in DNA: TGTGCCAGCAGCTTCCCGGGACAGGGGCAGGTTACCGGGGAGCTGTTTTTT. The full variable domain, its missing parts supplied by reference TRBV5-4 and TRBJ2-2, is ETGVTQSPTHLIKTRGQQVTLRCSSQSGHNTVSWYQQALGQGPQFIFQYYREEENGRGNFPPRFSGLQFPNYSSELNVNALELDDSALYLCASSFPGQGQVTGELFFGEGSRLTVL.

This clone is medium-sized (0.01 to 0.1%) by share. The chain recombines TRBV11-2 with TRBJ1-1; TRBD1 aligns across 7 bases. Per germline, CDR1 SGHAT and CDR2 FQNNGV. The V gene end was trimmed by 3 bases and the J gene end by 8 bases; junction bases not matched to a gene: 9. There are 14 residues in the CDR3. This chain's CDR3 is CASSFSGGLEEAFF. The CDR3 DNA is TGTGCCAGCAGCTTCTCAGGGGGTCTAGAGGAAGCTTTCTTT.

This clone showed up just a few times. The J gene is TRBJ1-1, the V gene TRBV15, with 8 bases matching TRBD1. CDR1 LNHNV and CDR2 YYDKDF come from the germline V gene (reference sequence). V shed 5 bases and J 5 bases; nucleotides not matched to a gene: 7. CDR3 size: 14 residues. The CDR3 DNA reads as TGTGCCACCAGCCTGACAGGGGTCGGGACTGAAGCTTTCTTT. This codes for CATSLTGVGTEAFF.

The CDR3 DNA reads TGTGCCAGCAGTTACTCACAGCTGTATGGCTACACCTTC. This encodes CASSYSQLYGYTF. This chain uses TRBV6-5 with TRBJ1-2; D remains ambiguous. CDR3 length: 13 amino acids. Trimming removed 0 bases at V and 5 bases at J, with 7 bases between. Germline V gives CDR1 MNHEY, CDR2 SVGAGI.

The rearrangement uses TRBV11-2 and TRBJ1-3; 7 nucleotides agree with TRBD1. The CDR3 is made up of 15 amino acids. The V gene's germline CDR1 is SGHAT and CDR2 FQNNGV. V dropped 10 bases and J dropped 0; count of bases not matched to a gene: 9. The CDR3 sequence is CATHNRGSSGNTIYF. The CDR3 region has the DNA TGTGCCACTCATAACAGGGGTAGCTCTGGAAACACCATATATTTT.

V is TRBV19 and J is TRBJ1-4; D perhaps matches TRBD1 (5 bases). Germline CDR1 is LNHDA and CDR2 is SQIVND (reference sequence). The CDR3 spans 14 residues. Trimming pared 5 bases from V and 8 bases from J, leaving 15 bases between. The CDR3 nucleotides are TGTGCCAGTAGTCTCTCGGGGGGGTTCGAAAAACTGTTTTTT. Amino acid sequence: CASSLSGGFEKLFF.

The genes are TRBV9 and TRBJ2-2; weak D call: TRBD2 (6 bases). V was trimmed by 0 bases and J by 0 bases, leaving 6 bases between them. Germline V gives CDR1 SGDLS, CDR2 YYNGEE. The CDR3 has 15 amino acids. The CDR3 is CASSVGGANTGELFF. In nucleotides, the CDR3 is TGTGCCAGCAGCGTAGGCGGGGCGAACACCGGGGAGCTGTTTTTT.

The genes are TRBV29-1 and TRBJ1-2; 8 bases fit TRBD1. The CDR3 has 13 residues. Germline CDR1 is SQVTM and CDR2 is ANQGSEA. Germline trimming cut 7 bases from V and 3 bases from J; bases unmatched to any gene: 7. The CDR3 bases are TGCAGCGATCAGGACAGGGCCGACTATGGCTACACCTTC. The encoded protein is CSDQDRADYGYTF.

The rearrangement links TRBV27 to TRBJ2-7; D may be TRBD1 (6 bases). V shed 2 bases and J shed 2 bases, with 10 bases lying between them. CDR3 size: 14 residues. Germline V gene lookup returns CDR1 MNHEY and CDR2 SMNVEV (reference sequence). The DNA of the CDR3 is TGTGCCAGCAGTTTACAGGGGCGAACCTACGAGCAGTACTTC. Amino acids: CASSLQGRTYEQYF.

On this clone: Other DNA sequences of this sample code for an identical CDR3. This rearrangement joins TRBV4-1 to TRBJ2-2, with D maybe TRBD2 (6 bases). This CDR3 contains 15 residues. Trimming stripped 1 base from V and 5 bases from J, with 11 bases between. Germline CDR1 MGHRA, CDR2 YSYEKL. The CDR3 is CASSQGGGTTGELFF. For the CDR3, the DNA is TGCGCCAGCAGCCAAGGCGGTGGGACTACCGGGGAGCTGTTTTTT.

This clone was seen once. The V gene is TRBV10-3, the J gene TRBJ1-3; perhaps TRBD1 as D (6 bases). Trimming shortened V by 11 bases and J by 0 bases, and 14 bases separated the two germline ends. Germline V gives CDR1 ENHRY, CDR2 SYGVKD. The CDR3 extends over 14 amino acids. This chain's CDR3 is CAGRDIVSGNTIYF. The CDR3 coding sequence is TGTGCCGGAAGGGACATTGTCTCTGGAAACACCATATATTTT.

The chain joins TRBV11-1 to TRBJ2-5; a possible D gene is TRBD2 (5 bases). Between the trimmed V and J ends, which lost 0 bases and 1 base, there was a span of 12 bases. The CDR3 runs to 16 residues. Germline values: CDR1 SGHAT, CDR2 FQDESV (reference sequence). The CDR3 loop reads CASSLALLASQETQYF. In DNA, the CDR3 is TGTGCCAGCAGCTTAGCGCTTCTAGCCTCCCAAGAGACCCAGTACTTC. The full variable domain, its missing parts supplied by reference TRBV11-1 and TRBJ2-5, is EAEVAQSPRYKITEKSQAVAFWCDPISGHATLYWYRQILGQGPELLVQFQDESVVDDSQLPKDRFSAERLKGVDSTLKIQPAELGDSAMYLCASSLALLASQETQYFGPGTRLLVL.

DNA of the CDR3: TGTGCCAGCAGCTTGGGGCGGACGAACACCGGGGAGCTGTTTTTT. Its protein is CASSLGRTNTGELFF. This chain joins TRBV5-6 and TRBJ2-2, with D unclear. The CDR3 length is 15 residues. The V end was cut by 0 bases, the J end by 0 bases, with 6 bases between. Germline V gene data show CDR1 as SGHDT and CDR2 as YYEEEE.

This chain uses TRBV10-3 with TRBJ1-1, with 7 nucleotides matching TRBD1. J gave up 3 bases and V 7 bases, and 8 bases lay outside the gene matches. The CDR3 totals 14 residues. Germline V gives CDR1 ENHRY, CDR2 SYGVKD. The CDR3 loop reads CAITRDSIYTEAFF. CDR3 bases: TGTGCCATCACCAGGGACAGCATCTACACTGAAGCTTTCTTT.

The rearrangement uses TRBV28 and TRBJ2-7, with 10 bases lining up with TRBD1. This CDR3 is built from 14 residues. Trimming at V came to 7 bases and at J to 3 bases, leaving 6 bases not matched to a gene. The germline gives CDR1 MDHEN, CDR2 SYDVKM. The CDR3 sequence is CASNLGQGLYEQYF. CDR3 coding DNA: TGTGCCAGCAACTTGGGACAGGGGCTCTACGAGCAGTACTTC.

V and J are TRBV13 and TRBJ2-2, with 10 nucleotides matching TRBD1. Trimming cost V 3 bases and J 6 bases; bases outside gene matches: 4. Germline CDR1 PRHDT, CDR2 FYEKMQ (reference sequence). This CDR3 contains 15 residues. CDR3 sequence reads: CASSFGTGVAGELFF. The CDR3 DNA reads TGTGCCAGCAGCTTTGGGACAGGGGTAGCCGGGGAGCTGTTTTTT.